These T cell receptor beta chains were read from a single sample in a study of cytomegalovirus exposure and HLA in healthy donors. Sequencing used immunoSEQ multiplex PCR; TCRdb keeps in-frame clones, though not all of them. Of 140,000 to 150,000 clones listed, about 80% are singletons. Source material: PBMCs. The receptors stem from a female donor in good health and CMV-seronegative. The CDR3 runs from the conserved cysteine through the conserved F or W. Each record gives: J gene, clone size, CDR3 length, V gene, D gene, CDR3 protein, CDR3 DNA. The D gene is left open where the match is weak. Clone size is not always given. Where it is, it says once, few, many or a class for expanded clones.

TRBJ2-3 | . | 16 | TRBV4-2 | . | CASSQGGSGSTDTQYF | TGTGCCAGCAGCCAAGGTGGTAGCGGTAGCACAGATACGCAGTATTTT
TRBJ2-7 | few | 17 | TRBV7-3 | . | CASSLTGGRGSSYEQYF | TGTGCCAGCAGCTTAACGGGCGGCAGGGGTAGCTCCTACGAGCAGTACTTC
TRBJ1-2 | . | 14 | TRBV7-8 | TRBD1 | CASSRRGQIYGYPF | TGTGCCAGCAGCCGACGGGGACAGATCTATGGCTACCCCTTC
TRBJ2-7 | once | 14 | TRBV5-5 | . | CASSSTGPVREQYF | TGTGCCAGCAGCTCTACAGGCCCCGTGAGAGAGCAGTACTTC
TRBJ2-2 | . | 12 | TRBV7-8 | . | CASSRNTGELFF | TGTGCCAGCAGCCGGAACACCGGGGAGCTGTTTTTT
TRBJ2-6 | . | 15 | TRBV10-2 | . | CASGGVRAGANVLTF | TGCGCCAGCGGAGGGGTGAGGGCTGGGGCCAACGTCCTGACTTTC
TRBJ2-3 | . | 15 | TRBV5-1 | TRBD1 | CASSLSQGVPDTQYF | TGCGCCAGCAGCTTGTCCCAGGGGGTGCCAGATACGCAGTATTTT
TRBJ1-5 | . | 15 | TRBV2 | . | CASSDPGRKNQPQHF | TGTGCCAGCAGTGATCCAGGGCGGAAAAATCAGCCCCAGCATTTT
TRBJ1-2 | . | 14 | TRBV6-1 | . | CASSEAAFGYGYTF | TGTGCCAGCAGTGAGGCGGCGTTTGGCTATGGCTACACCTTC
TRBJ2-5 | . | 15 | TRBV4-1 | TRBD1 | CASSQGQGAGETQYF | TGCGCCAGCAGCCAAGGACAGGGTGCCGGGGAGACCCAGTACTTC
TRBJ2-5 | . | 13 | TRBV27 | TRBD1 | CASSWTGQETQYF | TGTGCCAGCAGTTGGACAGGGCAAGAGACCCAGTACTTC
TRBJ2-1 | . | 14 | TRBV7-9 | TRBD1 | CASSGRQGGNEQFF | TGTGCCAGCAGCGGCAGACAGGGGGGCAATGAGCAGTTCTTC
TRBJ1-1 | . | 10 | TRBV29-1 | . | CSVDRTEAFF | TGCAGCGTTGACAGGACTGAAGCTTTCTTT
TRBJ2-7 | . | 15 | TRBV11-2 | . | CASSPGTHFSYEQYF | TGTGCCAGCAGCCCCGGGACACATTTTTCCTACGAGCAGTACTTC
TRBJ2-5 | . | 15 | TRBV5-1 | TRBD1 | CASSQDRGRQETQYF | TGCGCCAGCAGTCAGGACAGGGGCAGACAAGAGACCCAGTACTTC
TRBJ2-2 | . | 15 | TRBV30 | TRBD2 | CAWGRLAGGPGELFF | TGTGCCTGGGGTAGACTAGCGGGAGGGCCTGGGGAGCTGTTTTTT
TRBJ1-1 | . | 14 | TRBV4-2 | . | CASSQGQMNTEAFF | TGTGCCAGCAGCCAAGGACAGATGAACACTGAAGCTTTCTTT
TRBJ1-2 | . | 15 | TRBV4-1 | . | CASSQAGRGKYGYTF | TGCGCCAGCAGCCAAGCTGGCCGGGGGAAGTACGGCTACACCTTC
TRBJ1-3 | . | 16 | TRBV4-1 | TRBD1 | CASSRAGTGVGNTIYF | TGCGCCAGCAGCCGGGCCGGGACAGGGGTTGGAAACACCATATATTTT
TRBJ1-5 | medium-sized | 18 | TRBV2 | TRBD1 | CASSHTTGQGAGNQPQHF | TGTGCCAGCAGCCATACCACGGGACAGGGGGCAGGCAATCAGCCCCAGCATTTT
TRBJ1-5 | . | 15 | TRBV28 | TRBD1 | CASSLGTGPNLPQHF | TGTGCCAGCAGCCTGGGGACAGGCCCTAATCTTCCCCAGCATTTT
TRBJ1-1 | . | 13 | TRBV19 | . | CASSIDINTEAFF | TGTGCCAGTAGTATTGACATCAACACTGAAGCTTTCTTT
TRBJ1-4 | . | 17 | TRBV10-3 | . | CAISESYRVEANEKLFF | TGTGCCATCAGTGAGTCCTACAGGGTAGAGGCTAATGAAAAACTGTTTTTT
TRBJ1-6 | . | 19 | TRBV19 | TRBD1 | CASSNTGQGGFSYNSPLHF | TGTGCCAGTAGTAACACTGGACAGGGAGGCTTCTCCTATAATTCACCCCTCCACTTT
TRBJ2-1 | once | 18 | TRBV19 | TRBD2 | CASSIASGGAQGYNEQFF | TGTGCCAGTAGTATAGCGAGCGGGGGGGCCCAGGGCTACAATGAGCAGTTCTTC
TRBJ2-3 | . | 15 | TRBV28 | . | CASSLFGMGGATQYF | TGTGCCAGCAGTTTATTCGGTATGGGGGGGGCTACGCAGTATTTT
TRBJ1-3 | . | 15 | TRBV6-6 | . | CASSFQPSSGNTIYF | TGTGCCAGCAGTTTCCAGCCTAGCTCTGGAAACACCATATATTTT
TRBJ2-7 | . | 14 | TRBV7-6 | TRBD1 | CASSLNTGAYEQYF | TGTGCCAGCAGCTTAAACACAGGGGCCTACGAGCAGTACTTC
TRBJ2-7 | . | 13 | TRBV6-5 | TRBD1 | CASSLGQSYEQYF | TGTGCCAGCAGCCTGGGACAGTCCTACGAGCAGTACTTC
TRBJ2-1 | . | 14 | TRBV5-1 | TRBD1 | CASSYLTRDREQFF | TGCGCCAGCAGCTATTTAACCCGGGACAGAGAGCAGTTCTTC
TRBJ1-6 | . | 14 | TRBV28 | . | CASSLIDSNSPLHF | TGTGCCAGCAGTTTAATCGACAGTAATTCACCCCTCCACTTT
TRBJ1-2 | . | 13 | TRBV28 | TRBD1 | CASSLEGALGYTF | TGTGCCAGCAGTTTGGAGGGGGCGCTCGGCTACACCTTC
TRBJ2-5 | . | 13 | TRBV30 | . | CAWSANIGETQYF | TGTGCCTGGAGTGCTAACATCGGGGAGACCCAGTACTTC
TRBJ1-5 | few | 13 | TRBV5-6 | . | CASSFRGGQPQHF | TGTGCCAGCAGCTTCAGGGGCGGGCAGCCCCAGCATTTT
TRBJ2-1 | . | 16 | TRBV28 | . | CASSLGLGSSYNEQFF | TGTGCCAGCAGTTTAGGGCTAGGGAGCTCCTACAATGAGCAGTTCTTC
TRBJ2-5 | . | 15 | TRBV5-6 | . | CASSLRALGGETQYF | TGTGCCAGCAGCCTCCGGGCCCTGGGGGGTGAGACCCAGTACTTC
TRBJ1-1 | few | 15 | TRBV6-5 | . | CASSYYRLMNTEAFF | TGTGCCAGCAGTTACTACAGGTTGATGAACACTGAAGCTTTCTTT
TRBJ1-3 | . | 15 | TRBV9 | . | CASSAGTHAGNTIYF | TGTGCCAGCAGCGCCGGGACACATGCAGGAAACACCATATATTTT
TRBJ1-1 | . | 13 | TRBV30 | TRBD1 | CAWSAGGYTEAFF | TGTGCCTGGAGCGCAGGGGGTTACACTGAAGCTTTCTTT
TRBJ1-4 | . | 14 | TRBV5-8 | . | CASSLKLRDEKLFF | TGTGCCAGCAGCTTGAAGTTGAGGGATGAAAAACTGTTTTTT
TRBJ1-2 | . | 13 | TRBV7-8 | TRBD1 | CASSPTGGWGYTF | TGTGCCAGCAGTCCAACAGGGGGCTGGGGCTACACCTTC
TRBJ2-7 | . | 13 | TRBV10-3 | . | CATYDAGPYEQYF | TGTGCCACCTATGATGCGGGCCCCTACGAGCAGTACTTC
TRBJ2-7 | . | 15 | TRBV5-6 | TRBD2 | CASSLLAGTTYEQYF | TGTGCCAGCAGCTTGCTAGCGGGGACGACCTACGAGCAGTACTTC
TRBJ1-2 | . | 13 | TRBV29-1 | TRBD1 | CSAVQGKGYGYTF | TGCAGCGCGGTACAGGGGAAAGGCTATGGCTACACCTTC
TRBJ2-5 | few | 14 | TRBV7-9 | TRBD1 | CASSLGTGQETQYF | TGTGCCAGCAGCTTAGGGACAGGTCAAGAGACCCAGTACTTC
TRBJ1-1 | . | 15 | TRBV6-6 | . | CASSPTGLTNTEAFF | TGTGCCAGCAGTCCCACGGGACTAACGAACACTGAAGCTTTCTTT